What follows are 27 T cell receptor beta chains derived from one specimen sequenced in a study of preoperative IRX-2 immunotherapy in early breast cancer. The treatment: preoperative locoregional IRX-2 cytokine immunotherapy. Using immunoSEQ multiplex PCR, the repertoire was profiled, and TCRdb retains in-frame clones only, with some absent. The sample lists around 25,000 clones, about 90% seen once, with 28% in the top ten. The starting material was tumor tissue, obtained after IRX-2 immunotherapy. These receptors were taken from a human donor with breast cancer.

The CDR3 here is CASSLVVGGELFF. In nucleotides, the CDR3 is TGTGCCAGCAGCTTAGTTGTTGGCGGGGAGCTGTTTTTT. The chain couples TRBV7-9 to TRBJ2-2, with D unresolved. The germline V gene encodes CDR1 SEHNR and CDR2 FQNEAQ (reference sequence). V was shortened by 1 base and J by 7 bases, with 7 bases between the two germline ends. CDR3 size: 13 residues.

The J gene is TRBJ2-5, the V gene TRBV20-1; no definite D call. CDR1 is DFQATT and CDR2 is SNEGSKA in the germline V gene (reference sequence). V was clipped by 5 bases and J by 4 bases, with 8 bases between them. The length of the CDR3 is 11 residues. Here the CDR3 reads CSAVVGETQYF. The CDR3 coding sequence is TGCAGTGCTGTGGTGGGAGAGACCCAGTACTTC.

This rearrangement joins TRBV4-2 to TRBJ1-1; D is unresolved. The germline gives CDR1 LGHNA, CDR2 YNFKEQ. V was clipped by 3 bases and J by 2 bases, with 13 bases between them. This CDR3 comprises 15 residues. The CDR3 nucleotides read TGTGCCAGCAGCCATGTGGACGGGAAAAACACTGAAGCTTTCTTT. Its translation is CASSHVDGKNTEAFF.

The chain employs TRBV9 and TRBJ2-5; 7 bases match TRBD2. V lost 1 base, J lost 2 bases, and 2 bases stayed unmatched. This CDR3 comprises 14 residues. CDR1 and CDR2 from the germline V gene are SGDLS and YYNGEE. In nucleotides, the CDR3 is TGTGCCAGCAGCGTATTGGGGGGGCAAGAGACCCAGTACTTC. It translates to CASSVLGGQETQYF.

The V call is TRBV9, the J call TRBJ1-1; no definite D call. Germline CDR1 and CDR2: SGDLS and YYNGEE. Trimming took 4 bases from V and 0 from J, leaving 13 bases between them. The CDR3 covers 15 residues. In DNA form, the CDR3 reads TGTGCCAGCAGCCCCGAACAAGGATTGAACACTGAAGCTTTCTTT. This translates into CASSPEQGLNTEAFF.

The chain recombines TRBV6-1 with TRBJ1-1; D remains ambiguous. The V and J ends lost 2 bases and 4 bases respectively, with 14 bases between them. This CDR3 has 15 residues. Germline assignment: CDR1 MNHNS and CDR2 SASEGT. CDR3: CASSENPISGTEAFF. The CDR3 DNA sequence: TGTGCCAGCAGTGAAAATCCAATCTCGGGCACTGAAGCTTTCTTT.

The V call is TRBV4-1, the J call TRBJ2-3, with D possibly being TRBD2 (6 bases). V lost 1 base, J lost 3 bases, and 17 bases lay in between. Germline values: CDR1 MGHRA, CDR2 YSYEKL. This CDR3 has 17 amino acids. DNA for the CDR3: TGCGCCAGCAGCCAAGGCACTAGCTATATTGGGACAGATACGCAGTATTTT. As protein: CASSQGTSYIGTDTQYF.

The chain is built from TRBV10-3 and TRBJ1-3, with D unclear. Germline V gene lookup returns CDR1 ENHRY and CDR2 SYGVKD. The CDR3 spans 12 residues. Trimming shortened V by 3 bases and J by 5 bases, and 5 bases separated the two germline ends. CDR3 sequence: CAISERRNTIYF. The CDR3 coding sequence is TGTGCCATCAGTGAAAGGAGAAACACCATATATTTT.

The rearrangement uses TRBV6-1 and TRBJ1-5; D uncertain. This CDR3 region has 15 residues. V was clipped by 1 base and J by 0 bases, with 7 bases between them. Germline assignment: CDR1 MNHNS and CDR2 SASEGT. The CDR3 spells CASSEGVVSNQPQHF. The CDR3 DNA reads as TGTGCCAGCAGTGAAGGGGTTGTTAGCAATCAGCCCCAGCATTTT.

The chain uses TRBV5-1 and TRBJ1-2, with D possibly TRBD1 on 6 matching bases. Germline CDR1 is SGHRS and CDR2 is YFSETQ. V dropped 4 bases and J dropped 0 bases, with 13 bases sitting between them. The CDR3 consists of 15 residues. In DNA form, the CDR3 reads TGCGCCAGCAGCCCCTCCCGGACAGCTAACTATGGCTACACCTTC. This translates into CASSPSRTANYGYTF.

The V and J genes are TRBV27 and TRBJ2-7; D gene unclear. Trimming took off 0 bases at V and 2 bases at J, with 11 bases between the two ends. The CDR3 has 15 residues. The germline V gene encodes CDR1 MNHEY and CDR2 SMNVEV (reference sequence). CDR3 bases: TGTGCCAGCAGTTTATCGTCGCTAGGCCCCTACGAGCAGTACTTC. Its protein is CASSLSSLGPYEQYF.

The V and J genes are TRBV7-2 and TRBJ2-7; perhaps TRBD2 as D (5 bases). The V gene's germline CDR1 is SGHTA and CDR2 FQGNSA. The germline V and J ends were trimmed by 4 bases and 4 bases, with 17 bases remaining between them. The CDR3 is 15 residues long. The CDR3 loop reads CASSSPDLPPYEQYV. In nucleotides, the CDR3 is TGTGCCAGCAGCTCCCCGGACTTACCCCCTTACGAGCAGTACGTC.

This sequence joins TRBV7-2 and TRBJ1-2, with 9 bases fitting TRBD1. J gave up 5 bases and V 4 bases, and 8 bases lay outside the gene matches. CDR1 SGHTA and CDR2 FQGNSA come from the germline V gene. This CDR3 contains 15 residues. In DNA, the CDR3 is TGTGCCAGCAGCTCGGGACAGGGTGTAAGATATGGCTACACCTTC. Its protein is CASSSGQGVRYGYTF.

In the case of this clone: Other DNA variants within this sample encode the same CDR3. The V and J genes are TRBV11-2 and TRBJ2-7; 7 nucleotides match TRBD2. The ends lost 1 base at V and 7 bases at J; junction bases unmatched: 7. The CDR3 extends over 14 amino acids. Germline CDR1 is SGHAT and CDR2 is FQNNGV. CDR3 sequence reads: CASSLARAGGEQYF. Written as DNA, the CDR3 is TGTGCCAGCAGCTTAGCAAGAGCCGGGGGGGAGCAGTACTTC.

This chain joins TRBV7-9 and TRBJ2-5; tentatively, D is TRBD2 (5 bases). V shed 3 bases and J shed 7 bases, with 21 bases lying between them. Looked up from germline, CDR1 is SEHNR and CDR2 is FQNEAQ (reference sequence). This CDR3 region has 16 residues. CDR3: CASSFGLGGPLGTQYF. CDR3 bases: TGTGCCAGCAGCTTCGGACTGGGCGGACCTCTAGGGACCCAGTACTTC.

J is TRBJ1-2 and V is TRBV19; the D is unclear. CDR1 is LNHDA and CDR2 is SQIVND in the germline V gene (reference sequence). V lost 2 bases and J lost 4, with 11 bases in between. CDR3 length: 14 amino acids. The CDR3 DNA follows: TGTGCCAGTAGTATATCGGTCCGGATCTATGGCTACACCTTC. It specifies CASSISVRIYGYTF.

The genes are TRBV19 and TRBJ1-4; D gene ambiguous. The germline V gene encodes CDR1 LNHDA and CDR2 SQIVND (reference sequence). CDR3 length: 14 residues. CDR3 sequence reads: CASGLGATNEKLFF. CDR3 nucleotide sequence: TGTGCTAGTGGGTTGGGAGCAACTAATGAAAAACTGTTTTTT.

V usage is TRBV11-3 and J usage is TRBJ1-1; D is undetermined. Trimming pared 1 base from V and 3 bases from J, leaving 6 bases between. This CDR3 region has 13 residues. Germline V gene sequence: CDR1 SGHNT, CDR2 YENEEA. The CDR3 DNA sequence: TGTGCCAGCAGCTTAGGAAGGGACACTGAAGCTTTCTTT. It translates to CASSLGRDTEAFF.

J is TRBJ1-6 and V is TRBV5-8; D not resolved. Germline CDR1 reads SGHTS; CDR2 reads YDEGEE. V was clipped by 4 bases and J by 10 bases, with 9 bases between them. The length of the CDR3 is 12 residues. CDR3 DNA: TGTGCCAGCAGCCTCCAACCCTCACCCCTCCACTTT. Its protein is CASSLQPSPLHF. Using reference TRBV5-8 and TRBJ1-6 for the parts outside the CDR3, the full variable domain is EAGVTQSPTHLIKTRGQQATLRCSPISGHTSVYWYQQALGLGLQFLLWYDEGEERNRGNFPPRFSGRQFPNYSSELNVNALELEDSALYLCASSLQPSPLHFGNGTRLTVT.

V is TRBV12-5 and J is TRBJ2-3, with TRBD1 matching over 8 bases. Germline V gives CDR1 LGHNT, CDR2 FRNRAP. J lost 3 bases, V lost 1 base, and 6 bases had no gene match. The CDR3 runs to 16 residues. The CDR3 DNA sequence: TGTGCTAGTGGTTTGGGACAGGGGCCGAGGACAGATACGCAGTATTTT. It is translated as CASGLGQGPRTDTQYF. The variable domain in full, with the rest retrieved from reference TRBV12-5 and TRBJ2-3, is DARVTQTPRHKVTEMGQEVTMRCQPILGHNTVFWYRQTMMQGLELLAYFRNRAPLDDSGMPKDRFSAEMPDATLATLKIQPSEPRDSAVYFCASGLGQGPRTDTQYFGPGTRLTVL.

V and J are TRBV4-1 and TRBJ1-1; D ambiguous. V was cut by 4 bases and J by 0 bases, with 6 bases left in between. CDR1 MGHRA and CDR2 YSYEKL come from the germline V gene. This CDR3 is built from 13 residues. CDR3 DNA sequence: TGCGCCAGCAGCCTGGCGGTGAACACTGAAGCTTTCTTT. It yields the protein CASSLAVNTEAFF.

V and J are TRBV11-3 and TRBJ1-1, with 7 bases lining up with TRBD1. This CDR3 has 18 amino acids. Per the germline V gene, CDR1 is SGHNT and CDR2 is YENEEA. J gave up 0 bases and V 3 bases, and 13 bases lay outside the gene matches. CDR3 amino acids: CASSFPAPGQAMNTEAFF. The CDR3 nucleotides read TGTGCCAGCAGCTTCCCGGCACCTGGACAGGCGATGAACACTGAAGCTTTCTTT.

V and J are TRBV30 and TRBJ1-1; D uncertain. V was clipped by 2 bases and J by 7 bases, with 8 bases between them. Looked up from germline, CDR1 is GTSNPN and CDR2 is SVGIG (reference sequence). The CDR3 runs 11 residues. CDR3 coding DNA: TGTGCCTGGAGTCCTTACGATGAAGCTTTCTTT. Amino acids: CAWSPYDEAFF.

V and J are TRBV4-1 and TRBJ1-1; D perhaps matches TRBD1 (5 bases). Trimming cost V 4 bases and J 7 bases, with 13 bases left between them. The germline V gene has CDR1 MGHRA and CDR2 YSYEKL. The length of the CDR3 is 13 residues. Written as DNA, the CDR3 is TGCGCCAGCAGCCGGTGGGGCGGGGGTGAAGCTTTCTTT. Encoded protein: CASSRWGGGEAFF.

The chain has TRBV6-1 and TRBJ1-3; D is unclear. This CDR3 has 14 residues. Germline V lookup: CDR1 MNHNS, CDR2 SASEGT. Deletions cut 6 bases from V and 1 base from J, with 10 bases between. This chain's CDR3 is CASRAEWSGNTIYF. The CDR3 coding sequence is TGTGCCAGCAGGGCGGAGTGGTCTGGAAACACCATATATTTT.

This clone was seen only a few times. The chain is built from TRBV5-1 and TRBJ2-5; TRBD2 is a possible D gene (6 bases). Trimming took off 1 base at V and 3 bases at J, with 10 bases between the two ends. The CDR3 extends over 14 amino acids. Germline V lookup: CDR1 SGHRS, CDR2 YFSETQ. The CDR3 DNA is TGCGCCAGCAGCTTGTTCGGCGGGAAAGAGACCCAGTACTTC. It specifies CASSLFGGKETQYF.

This sequence joins TRBV18 and TRBJ1-2; TRBD1 matches at 7 bases. V shed 3 bases and J 14 bases; nucleotides not matched to a gene: 15. The CDR3 length is 14 residues. Per the germline V gene, CDR1 is KGHSH and CDR2 is LQKENI. CDR3 sequence: CASSPGTELPLRTF. The CDR3 DNA reads TGTGCCAGCTCACCCGGGACAGAGCTCCCCCTGAGAACCTTC.